The present T cell receptor beta chain was sequenced within a study of human T cells and chemical hapten exposure. Study-level findings and limits: Significantly more large CDR3 similarity clusters were formed by expanded TCRs than by controls. As patch test score rose, PT1 expanded TCR counts tended to rise as well. The presence of alopecia in the donors means their immune response may differ from healthy people's.

Specified time point: pre-sensitization, week 0. Documented treatment: therapeutic diphenylcyclopropenone sensitization with weekly scalp DPC. This clonotype was counted ten times or more. Antigen: not known. The CDR3 is 15 residues long. Germline CDR1 is MNHEY and CDR2 is SVGEGT. The V end lost 2 bases, the J end lost 1 base, and 9 bases lay between the germline ends. It was the library that attached unique molecular identifiers to individual cDNA molecules. TCRdb ran MiXCR on the RACE reads and lists one entry per CDR3 protein. The table has tens of thousands of distinct CDR3 sequences, 7.6% seen once.

The sequence derives from a woman aged 45-59 years with alopecia areata. Some clones in this sample may be carry-over from other donors' samples. Specimen: whole blood, collected in connection with sensitization to the hapten diphenylcyclopropenone (DPC). This chain links TRBV6-2 or TRBV6-3 with TRBJ1-5; D is possibly TRBD1 (5 bases). The CDR3: CASSYGRGSNQPQHF. Written as DNA, the CDR3 is TGTGCCAGCAGTTACGGGAGGGGAAGCAATCAGCCCCAGCATTTT.